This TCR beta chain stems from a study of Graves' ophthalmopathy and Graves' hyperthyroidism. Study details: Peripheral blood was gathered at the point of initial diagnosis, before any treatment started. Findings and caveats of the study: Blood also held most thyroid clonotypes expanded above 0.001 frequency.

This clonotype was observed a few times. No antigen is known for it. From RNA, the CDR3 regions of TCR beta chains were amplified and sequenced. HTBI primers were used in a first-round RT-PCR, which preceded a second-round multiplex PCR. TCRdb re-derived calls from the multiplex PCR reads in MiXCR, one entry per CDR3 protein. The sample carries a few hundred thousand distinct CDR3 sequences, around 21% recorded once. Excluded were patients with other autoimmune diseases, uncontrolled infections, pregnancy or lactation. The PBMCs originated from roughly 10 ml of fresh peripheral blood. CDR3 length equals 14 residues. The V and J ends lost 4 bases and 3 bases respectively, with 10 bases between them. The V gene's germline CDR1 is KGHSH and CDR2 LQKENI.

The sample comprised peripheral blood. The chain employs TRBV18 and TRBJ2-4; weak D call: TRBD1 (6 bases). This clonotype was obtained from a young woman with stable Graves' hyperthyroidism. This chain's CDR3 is CASSLAGDKNIQYF. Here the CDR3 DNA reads TGTGCCAGCTCACTCGCAGGGGACAAAAACATTCAGTACTTC.